The sequence of this T cell receptor (beta chain) was determined in a study of T cell responses to AZD1222 COVID-19 vaccine. Study-wide results and caveats: A mostly white British donor set with more females was recruited, and clonal diversity was possibly underestimated.

Details on this clone: Its target is unknown.

Data came from immunoSEQ multiplex PCR; TCRdb stores just in-frame clones and leaves some out. The table records around 140,000 clones, roughly 92% of them present only once. Germline trimming cut 4 bases from V and 0 bases from J; bases unmatched to any gene: 3. Germline CDR1 reads SNHLY; CDR2 reads FYNNEI. The CDR3 extends over 17 amino acids. The sequenced sample was peripheral blood, obtained on day 0 of AZD1222 vaccination. The rearrangement uses TRBV2 and TRBJ2-5; 15 nucleotides match TRBD2. The origin of this receptor is an adult in good health. In DNA form, the CDR3 reads TGTGCCAGCAGTGTCGGGACTAGCGGGAGGAACCAAGAGACCCAGTACTTC. The encoded protein is CASSVGTSGRNQETQYF.